This T cell receptor beta chain was found in a study of response to subunit inactivated influenza vaccine. This clonotype was seen more than once but under ten times. TCRdb used MiXCR to reprocess the RT-PCR reads, holding one entry per CDR3 protein. The table includes about 700,000 distinct CDR3 sequences, approximately 15% detected once. There are 16 residues in the CDR3. Looked up from germline, CDR1 is SGHKS and CDR2 is YYEKEE (reference sequence). J was trimmed by 2 bases and V by 0 bases; bases with no gene match: 2. This clonotype was obtained from a man between 45 and 60 years old who received an inactivated influenza vaccine. The chain uses TRBV5-5 and TRBJ2-2; 9 bases match TRBD1. This specimen consisted of PBMCs from blood, obtained less than 15 days before vaccination. In nucleotides, the CDR3 is TGTGCCAGCAGCTTGGAACAGGGGGCAAACACCGGGGAGCTGTTTTTT. Translated: CASSLEQGANTGELFF. The full variable domain, its missing parts supplied by reference TRBV5-5 and TRBJ2-2, is DAGVTQSPTHLIKTRGQQVTLRCSPISGHKSVSWYQQVLGQGPQFIFQYYEKEERGRGNFPDRFSARQFPNYSSELNVNALLLGDSALYLCASSLEQGANTGELFFGEGSRLTVL.